The clone carrying this TCR beta chain was detected ten times or more. Its antigen is not identified. The record originates from a study of T cell repertoires in cytomegalovirus infection. Across the whole study: Public TCR beta signatures indicated both CMV infection and matching HLA type.

Overall study findings and caveats: Cumulative frequency of public TCR beta families picked out carriers of CMV plus the relevant HLA. The ex vivo response showed dominance by HLA-C-restricted CMV-specific TCR beta clonotypes.

Each CDR3 protein gets one entry after TCRdb re-called the reads with MiXCR. The sample shows roughly 320,000 distinct CDR3 sequences, 8% to 10% of them seen only once. The CDR3 length is 16 residues. Germline CDR1 is SGHTA and CDR2 is FQGNSA. The V end lost 5 bases, the J end lost 4 bases, and 20 bases lay between the germline ends. The origin of this receptor is a human donor in good health (CMV status not recorded). Some clones in this sample may be carry-over from other donors' samples. The sample taken for sequencing was PBMCs. V is TRBV7-2 and J is TRBJ1-1; D might be TRBD1 (6 bases). CDR3 residues: CASSPQGGATGTEAFF. DNA of the CDR3: TGTGCCAGCAGCCCACAGGGAGGGGCAACGGGCACTGAAGCTTTCTTT.